One sample yielded the 18 T cell receptor beta chains listed below, sequenced in a study of glioma-infiltrating T cells. The iRepertoire nested amplicon-rescue multiplex PCR amplified TCR alpha and beta CDR3s from RNA. TCRdb re-analysed the multiplex PCR reads in MiXCR, keeping a single row per CDR3 protein. This sample yields approximately 120,000 distinct CDR3 sequences, of which approximately 25% are seen a single time; 13% to 15% belongs to the top ten. The specimen was glioma tissue, nonneoplastic brain tissue, or PBMCs (not recorded which). Every receptor here comes from a human donor with low-grade glioma or glioblastoma, undergoing nonglioma brain surgery, or in good health (not recorded which).

This clonotype was observed many times. This chain joins TRBV7-2 and TRBJ2-3; D may be TRBD1 (7 bases). The CDR3 has 15 amino acids. V was cut by 3 bases and J by 7 bases, with 17 bases left in between. Germline CDR1 and CDR2: SGHTA and FQGNSA. The CDR3 here is CASSFRTGAGYTQYF. DNA for the CDR3: TGTGCCAGCAGCTTCCGGACAGGTGCGGGATATACGCAGTATTTT.

Ten or more counts support this clonotype. This chain connects TRBV6-2 or TRBV6-3 to TRBJ1-1; weak D call: TRBD1 (6 bases). V lost 0 bases and J 5 bases, leaving 22 bases between the germline ends. This CDR3 comprises 18 residues. In germline, CDR1 is MNHEY, CDR2 SVGEGT. Written as DNA, the CDR3 is TGTGCCAGCAGTTACTCGAAAGGGGGAACGGGGATAGGAACTGAAGCTTTCTTT. This translates into CASSYSKGGTGIGTEAFF.

This rearrangement joins TRBV10-3 to TRBJ2-7; the D gene is possibly TRBD2 (7 bases). The germline V and J ends were trimmed by 2 bases and 2 bases, with 10 bases remaining between them. The V gene's germline CDR1 is ENHRY and CDR2 SYGVKD. There are 14 residues in the CDR3. The CDR3 coding sequence is TGTGCCATCAGTGAGGGGGGGGGCGCCTACGAGCAGTACTTC. It encodes CAISEGGGAYEQYF.

This clonotype has at least ten counts. The V call is TRBV24-1, the J call TRBJ2-5; the D is unclear. Germline assignment: CDR1 KGHDR and CDR2 SFDVKD. CDR3 length: 11 amino acids. V was trimmed by 5 bases and J by 4 bases, leaving 4 bases between them. The CDR3 here is CATSAGETQYF. As DNA, the CDR3 is TGTGCCACCAGTGCCGGAGAGACCCAGTACTTC.

Worth noting for this clonotype: A single base separates this from a much larger clone, so it may be a read error. The chain couples TRBV2 to TRBJ2-5; weak D call: TRBD2 (6 bases). Germline CDR1 is SNHLY and CDR2 is FYNNEI. The CDR3 consists of 15 residues. The DNA for the CDR3 is TGTGCCAGCAGAGATAGGGCCTTTTATCGGGAGACCAAGTACTTC. Amino acid sequence: CASRDRAFYRETKYF.

This clonotype was recorded at least ten times. DNA for the CDR3: TGTGCCAGCTCATCCCTCGGGACACCGATCTACGAGCAGTACTTC. Encoded protein: CASSSLGTPIYEQYF. This chain joins TRBV18 and TRBJ2-7; tentative D call: TRBD1 (6 bases). The CDR3 runs to 15 residues. V shed 5 bases and J shed 3 bases, with 17 bases lying between them. Germline values: CDR1 KGHSH, CDR2 LQKENI.

This clonotype was counted many times. The chain carries TRBV4-2 and TRBJ2-5; 12 bases are a match to TRBD2. V gave up 2 bases and J gave up 1 base; unmatched junction bases: 5. CDR3 length: 17 residues. The germline V gene encodes CDR1 LGHNA and CDR2 YNFKEQ. The CDR3 loop reads CASSQITSGRSQETQYF. The CDR3, as DNA: TGTGCCAGCAGCCAAATTACTAGCGGGAGGAGCCAAGAGACCCAGTACTTC.

In this sample, this clonotype turned up many times. This sequence joins TRBV7-6 and TRBJ1-2, with D uncertain. The CDR3 contains 16 residues. Germline lookup yields CDR1 SGHVS and CDR2 FNYEAQ. Trimming cost V 5 bases and J 8 bases, with 24 bases left between them. This chain's CDR3 is CASSPSPDGAVWGYTF. The CDR3 DNA is TGTGCCAGCAGCCCTTCCCCCGACGGAGCCGTCTGGGGCTACACCTTC.

The chain links TRBV12-3 or TRBV12-4 to TRBJ2-2; TRBD1 might be the D (6 bases). V was trimmed by 1 base and J by 3 bases, leaving 21 bases between them. The CDR3 contains 19 residues. The CDR3 is CASSLVDWAGDRDTGELFF. In nucleotides, the CDR3 is TGTGCCAGCAGTTTAGTAGATTGGGCAGGGGATCGAGACACCGGGGAGCTGTTTTTT.

The sample holds many counts of this clonotype. This chain uses TRBV7-9 with TRBJ1-3; D might be TRBD1 (5 bases). The V end lost 5 bases, the J end lost 0 bases, and 17 bases lay between the germline ends. This CDR3 has 17 residues. The germline V gene has CDR1 SEHNR and CDR2 FQNEAQ (reference sequence). This CDR3 is CASSQGDPRLSGNTIYF. Written as DNA, the CDR3 is TGTGCCAGCAGCCAAGGGGACCCCCGACTCTCTGGAAACACCATATATTTT.

The V and J genes are TRBV13 and TRBJ1-1; 8 nucleotides align to TRBD1. There are 15 residues in the CDR3. Germline V CDR1 and CDR2: PRHDT, FYEKMQ (reference sequence). With 4 bases clipped from V and 4 bases from J, the junction kept 8 bases outside the gene matches. This chain's CDR3 is CASSWTGRKGTEAFF. CDR3 bases: TGTGCCAGCAGCTGGACAGGGCGAAAGGGCACTGAAGCTTTCTTT.

In the case of this clonotype: A much larger clone lies a single base off, so this may be a read error. CDR3 sequence (DNA): TGCAGTGCTAGAGGTGGAAGGGGTCAAGAGACCCAGTACTTC. Translating gives CSARGGRGQETQYF. The gene calls are TRBV20-1 and TRBJ2-5; possible D gene TRBD1, 5 bases. The CDR3 is 14 amino acids. V shed 1 base and J shed 2 bases, with 11 bases lying between them. Germline values: CDR1 DFQATT, CDR2 SNEGSKA (reference sequence).

This clonotype was recorded many times. V and J are TRBV7-7 and TRBJ2-7; TRBD1 might be the D (5 bases). Between the trimmed V and J ends, which lost 5 bases and 3 bases, there was a span of 11 bases. This CDR3 spans 13 amino acids. Germline CDR1 and CDR2: SSHAT and FNYEAQ (reference sequence). Here the CDR3 reads CASSRDRNYEQYF. CDR3 bases: TGTGCCAGCAGCCGCGACAGAAACTACGAGCAGTACTTC.

This clonotype occurred many times. The chain has TRBV28 and TRBJ2-5; D uncertain. Germline CDR1 reads MDHEN; CDR2 reads SYDVKM. The ends were cut back, 5 bases at V and 5 bases at J, with 18 bases in the middle. There are 15 residues in the CDR3. The CDR3 reads CASSEGWGTGETQYF. DNA for the CDR3: TGTGCCAGCAGTGAAGGGTGGGGTACGGGCGAGACCCAGTACTTC.

This clonotype was detected many times. The chain is built from TRBV10-3 and TRBJ1-1; TRBD1 aligns across 11 bases. V lost 4 bases, J lost 2 bases, and 6 bases stayed unmatched. This CDR3 has 16 residues. CDR1 is ENHRY, CDR2 SYGVKD, per germline. The chain's CDR3 is CAISGGDRGTNTEAFF. DNA for the CDR3: TGTGCCATCAGTGGGGGGGACAGGGGGACAAACACTGAAGCTTTCTTT.

This clonotype was seen ten or more times. The genes are TRBV19 and TRBJ2-5; 11 nucleotides match TRBD2. The V gene's germline CDR1 is LNHDA and CDR2 SQIVND (reference sequence). The CDR3 runs 15 residues. The J segment lost 4 bases and the V segment lost 3 bases, leaving 4 bases of the junction unmatched. CDR3 bases: TGTGCCAGTAGTATTCTAGCGGGAGGCAGAGAGACCCAGTACTTC. Its translation is CASSILAGGRETQYF.

This clonotype was recorded many times. CDR3 sequence (DNA): TGTGCCAGCAGCCAGCAGGACAGTACCTACAATGAGCAGTTCTTC. It yields the protein CASSQQDSTYNEQFF. The rearrangement links TRBV7-9 to TRBJ2-1; tentative D call: TRBD1 (6 bases). Germline CDR1 and CDR2: SEHNR and FQNEAQ (reference sequence). The CDR3 is made up of 15 amino acids. Trimming removed 5 bases at V and 2 bases at J, with 13 bases between.

The table lists this clonotype with many counts. The chain employs TRBV20-1 and TRBJ1-2; TRBD1 aligns across 7 bases. CDR3 length equals 13 residues. J was trimmed by 0 bases and V by 3 bases; bases with no gene match: 1. Germline V lookup: CDR1 DFQATT, CDR2 SNEGSKA (reference sequence). In DNA, the CDR3 is TGCAGTGCTAGGGGGACAGCTAACTATGGCTACACCTTC. Its translation: CSARGTANYGYTF.